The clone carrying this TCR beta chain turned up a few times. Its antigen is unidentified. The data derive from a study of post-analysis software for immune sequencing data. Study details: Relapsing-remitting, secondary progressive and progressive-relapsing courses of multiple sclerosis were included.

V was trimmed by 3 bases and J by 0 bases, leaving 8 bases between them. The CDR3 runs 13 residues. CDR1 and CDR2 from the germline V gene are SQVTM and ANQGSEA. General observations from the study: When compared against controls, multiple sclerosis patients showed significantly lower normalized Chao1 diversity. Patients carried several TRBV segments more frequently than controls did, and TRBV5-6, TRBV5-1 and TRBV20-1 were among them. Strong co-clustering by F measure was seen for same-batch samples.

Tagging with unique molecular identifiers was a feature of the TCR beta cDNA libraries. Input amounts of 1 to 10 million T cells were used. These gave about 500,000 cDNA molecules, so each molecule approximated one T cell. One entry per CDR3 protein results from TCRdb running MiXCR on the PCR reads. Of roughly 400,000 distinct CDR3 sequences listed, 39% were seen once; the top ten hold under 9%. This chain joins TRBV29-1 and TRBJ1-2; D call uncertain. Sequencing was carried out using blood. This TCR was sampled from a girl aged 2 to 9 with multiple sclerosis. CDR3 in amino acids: CSVEAESNYGYTF. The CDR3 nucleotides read TGCAGCGTTGAGGCCGAATCTAACTATGGCTACACCTTC.